This T cell receptor (beta chain) was sequenced for a study of beta chain features in type 1 diabetes (dated by TCRdb to the late 2010s). Regarding the complete study: No differences in mean age, gender distribution, total cell number or subset yield were found between patients and healthy donors. The study compared the TCRB repertoires of sorted circulating CD4+ T cell subsets in recently diagnosed type 1 diabetes patients with those in matched healthy donors. Regulatory and stem cell-like memory subsets were obtained from only 8 patients and about eight healthy donors, while naive and central memory subsets were obtained from all 30 or so donors. A total of approximately 110,000,000 sorted cells were examined across all samples, and a strong correlation was observed between cell number per subset and RNA yield.

From each donor, a single peripheral blood sample of about 100 mL on average was drawn into heparinised tubes. A BD FACSAria II was used to sort naive, central memory, regulatory and stem cell-like memory CD4+ T cells with a panel that included CD45RO, CCR7, CD25, CD127, CD95 and CD27. Purity was above 95% for every sorted population. PBMCs were isolated right away by Lymphoprep density gradient centrifugation and were stained directly, without culture. So that batch effects would be minimized, each experiment stained and sorted samples in pairs, pairing one healthy donor with one patient. Broad study findings and their caveats: PCR may preferentially amplify shorter templates, but because patient and control samples were amplified and corrected together, any resulting skew would affect both groups equally. Type 1 diabetes patients showed a moderate but significant shortening of TCRB CDR3 length in all four CD4+ subsets. At VDJ recombination sites, patients with type 1 diabetes made fewer insertions and deleted more nucleotides, a pattern implying thymic rearrangement abnormalities. Sequencing cDNA rather than genomic DNA could over-represent highly expressing activated cells, although activation and CD3 levels did not differ between groups. Naive, central memory and regulatory TCRB repertoires appeared to be more alike among patients than among healthy donors. Only small numbers of individuals were included in the HLA sub-analyses, which left unresolved whether HLA type had any influence on TCRB rearrangement.

The entire isolated RNA was reverse transcribed using the High Capacity cDNA Reverse Transcription Kit, and thus expressed TCRB transcripts were sequenced. Deep immunoSEQ sequencing was applied to naive, central memory and regulatory T cell samples, giving an average of roughly 3.5 million total reads per sample. After sorted cells were lysed in RLT buffer, RNA was extracted with DNase-treated RNeasy Micro or Mini kits, with the choice depending on cell number. To prevent cross-contamination, every cell subset was processed on its own, while patient and healthy donor samples were processed together. Using the immunoSEQ multiplex PCR, TCRB sequences were amplified from cDNA into 87-bp fragments spanning the CDR3 region. Amplicons were sequenced on the Illumina HiSeq platform. Under the source paper's analysis protocol: Synthetic template baselines were used to correct PCR bias computationally, reads within Hamming distance 2 were collapsed, and singletons that could not be merged were discarded. Reads were aligned to IMGT to assign V, D and J genes, CDR3 length, and insertions or deletions at six rearrangement sites. Within each subset, clonotype counts were normalized to sorted cell number, after which true diversity and Gini coefficients were computed with the tcR R package. The overlap coefficient, calculated on TCRB nucleotide sequences, was used to measure repertoire sharing. Out-of-frame TCRB sequences from naive cells were analyzed to stand in for the pre-selection repertoire. Held by TCRdb, this immuneACCESS table contains in-frame sequences only and omits some clones. Under half of the omission traces to an unresolved V gene where checked; the cause of the rest is unknown. The V and J calls and clone size are taken from that table; D and trimming were inferred from the DNA. The sample profile shows some 270,000 clones; roughly 14% of them were found once. The ten largest clones represent about 0.026% of the sample.

Taken from cysteine to phenylalanine, the CDR3 has 15 residues. Here the CDR3 DNA is all that survives: 45 bases in frame from base 1. V is cut back by 4 bases and J by 2 bases, with 4 bases in the junction unmatched. Per the germline V gene, MGHRA is the CDR1 and YSYEKL is the CDR2. Note on this clone: Its antigen target is currently unknown. No quality values exist for individual bases; no much larger clone is one base distant.

What was sequenced was naive CD4+ T cells from blood. The sample's cell subset or site label, decoded: true naive CD4+ T cells. The origin of this receptor is a woman aged 40 to 50 in good health. The rearranged chain carries TRBV4-1 and TRBJ1-3, with 8 central nucleotides matching TRBD1. The CDR3 protein is CASSLQQGAGNTIYF. In nucleotide form, the sequence is TGCGCCAGCAGCCTCCAACAGGGGGCTGGAAACACCATATATTTT.